A selection of T cell receptor beta chains follows, all from one sample in a study of blood T cell repertoires in COVID-19. Using immunoSEQ multiplex PCR, the repertoire was profiled, and TCRdb retains in-frame clones only, with some absent. The repertoire has some 180,000 clones, approximately 90% of them found once; the top ten carry roughly 0.56%. Sequencing used peripheral blood. These receptors were collected from a man in his forties or fifties with acute or convalescent COVID-19. CDR3s include the opening cysteine and the closing phenylalanine or tryptophan. The D gene is left open where the match is weak. Size is omitted from some rows. Given values are once, few, many or a class for expanded clones.

cdr3_length j_call d_call v_call clone_size cdr3_aa cdr3_nt
16 TRBJ2-7 TRBD2 TRBV13 . CASSLGGRGSRHEQYF TGTGCCAGCAGCTTAGGCGGGCGCGGGAGTCGCCACGAGCAGTACTTC
15 TRBJ1-5 . TRBV3-1/TRBV3-2 once CASSQSKGGDQPQHF TGTGCCAGCAGCCAAAGTAAAGGGGGGGATCAGCCCCAGCATTTT
14 TRBJ2-3 . TRBV27 . CASSFQTEPDTQYF TGTGCCAGCAGTTTTCAGACAGAACCAGATACGCAGTATTTT
15 TRBJ2-2 TRBD2 TRBV7-3 . CASSSSGGAVGELFF TGTGCCAGCAGCTCTAGCGGGGGGGCCGTCGGGGAGCTGTTTTTT
15 TRBJ1-1 . TRBV21-1 . CASSKGGHLNTEAFF TGTGCCAGCAGCAAAGGAGGACACTTGAACACTGAAGCTTTCTTT
14 TRBJ1-5 . TRBV19 . CASSMLAGNQPQHF TGTGCCAGTAGTATGCTTGCCGGTAATCAGCCCCAGCATTTT
12 TRBJ2-7 . TRBV10-3 . CAIRPSSYEQYF TGTGCCATCAGGCCATCGAGCTACGAGCAGTACTTC
15 TRBJ2-3 TRBD2 TRBV19 . CASSPGLAGVDTQYF TGTGCCAGTAGTCCGGGACTAGCGGGGGTGGATACGCAGTATTTT
15 TRBJ2-7 TRBD1 TRBV5-4 . CASSLEGAGSYEQYF TGTGCCAGCAGCTTGGAGGGGGCTGGGTCCTACGAGCAGTACTTC
13 TRBJ1-4 . TRBV9 . CASSGNRGEKLFF TGTGCCAGCAGCGGGAACAGAGGGGAAAAACTGTTTTTT
14 TRBJ2-7 TRBD1 TRBV5-4 . CASSTGQGSYEQYF TGTGCCAGCAGCACGGGACAGGGGTCCTACGAGCAGTACTTC
12 TRBJ2-3 . TRBV27 . CASSDFTDTQYF TGTGCCAGCAGCGACTTCACAGATACGCAGTATTTT
12 TRBJ1-2 . TRBV28 once CASSSGKYGYTF TGTGCCAGCAGCTCCGGTAAATATGGCTACACCTTC
15 TRBJ1-5 . TRBV27 . CASTGGESSNQPQHF TGTGCCAGCACCGGCGGGGAATCAAGCAATCAGCCCCAGCATTTT
14 TRBJ1-1 . TRBV6-2/TRBV6-3 . CASSFGALGTEAFF TGTGCCAGCAGTTTTGGGGCGCTGGGCACTGAAGCTTTCTTT
16 TRBJ2-7 TRBD1 TRBV19 once CASSGPSRDRAVEQYF TGTGCCAGTAGTGGACCGTCCCGGGACAGGGCCGTCGAGCAGTACTTC
14 TRBJ1-2 . TRBV2 . CASRDGRDEDGYTF TGTGCCAGCAGAGACGGCAGGGATGAAGATGGCTACACCTTC
14 TRBJ1-2 . TRBV27 . CASSLNRASDGYTF TGTGCCAGCAGTTTAAACAGGGCTTCTGATGGCTACACCTTC
16 TRBJ2-1 TRBD2 TRBV10-3 . CAISESNGLAVNEQFF TGTGCCATCAGTGAGTCGAACGGACTAGCGGTCAATGAGCAGTTCTTC
15 TRBJ1-1 . TRBV2 . CASSEAGGVRIEAFF TGTGCCAGCAGTGAAGCTGGGGGGGTCCGGATAGAAGCTTTCTTT
13 TRBJ1-6 TRBD1 TRBV10-3 few CAIRGQGNSPLHF TGTGCCATCAGGGGACAGGGCAATTCACCCCTCCACTTT
14 TRBJ2-5 . TRBV10-3 once CAISNSTGGETQYF TGTGCCATCAGTAACTCGACTGGAGGGGAGACCCAGTACTTC
11 TRBJ2-4 . TRBV2 . CASTFKNIQYF TGTGCCAGCACATTCAAAAACATTCAGTACTTC
16 TRBJ2-2 TRBD2 TRBV11-1 . CASSRGLAAGTGELFF TGTGCCAGCAGCCGTGGCCTAGCGGCCGGGACCGGGGAGCTGTTTTTT
18 TRBJ2-3 TRBD1 TRBV7-9 . CASSLHRVGTGFTDTQYF TGTGCCAGCAGCTTGCACCGGGTGGGGACAGGGTTCACAGATACGCAGTATTTT
16 TRBJ2-2 TRBD2 TRBV7-7 . CASGQGLAGVGGELFF TGTGCCAGCGGACAGGGACTAGCGGGAGTAGGCGGGGAGCTGTTTTTT
17 TRBJ1-6 . TRBV23-1 . CASSQFSGHDYNSPLHF TGCGCCAGCAGTCAGTTCTCGGGACACGACTATAATTCACCCCTCCACTTT
16 TRBJ2-5 . TRBV5-1 . CASSLSAGLSKETQYF TGCGCCAGCAGCTTATCTGCCGGACTATCAAAAGAGACCCAGTACTTC
16 TRBJ1-6 TRBD1 TRBV4-1 . CASSQPGTGPTSPLHF TGCGCCAGCAGCCAACCCGGGACAGGGCCAACTTCACCCCTCCACTTT
14 TRBJ1-2 . TRBV5-1 . CASSPQTENYGYTF TGCGCCAGCAGCCCCCAGACGGAGAACTATGGCTACACCTTC
17 TRBJ1-2 . TRBV7-2 . CASSLARRAGYNYGYTF TGTGCCAGCAGCTTAGCGAGAAGGGCAGGGTATAACTATGGCTACACCTTC
14 TRBJ2-1 . TRBV7-2 . CASRRQGSYNEQFF TGTGCCAGCAGAAGGCAGGGGAGCTACAATGAGCAGTTCTTC
16 TRBJ2-1 TRBD1 TRBV6-2/TRBV6-3 . CASSYPTGSSYNEQFF TGTGCCAGCAGTTACCCGACAGGGAGCTCCTACAATGAGCAGTTCTTC
15 TRBJ2-3 . TRBV7-2 . CASSLRGSPSDTQYF TGTGCCAGCAGCTTAAGAGGGAGCCCGAGTGATACGCAGTATTTT
15 TRBJ2-7 TRBD2 TRBV2 . CASRLTSAYSYEQYF TGTGCCAGCAGGTTAACTAGCGCCTACTCCTACGAGCAGTACTTC
17 TRBJ2-6 TRBD1 TRBV11-2 . CASSRGTGSTGANVLTF TGTGCCAGCAGCAGGGGGACAGGGTCAACCGGGGCCAACGTCCTGACTTTC
13 TRBJ1-5 . TRBV30 . CAWQQGGGQPQHF TGTGCCTGGCAACAGGGTGGGGGACAGCCCCAGCATTTT
14 TRBJ1-6 . TRBV27 . CASRPGTFNLPLHF TGTGCCAGCAGACCTGGGACATTCAACCTACCCCTCCACTTT
15 TRBJ2-3 . TRBV10-2 once CASRFLATPTDTQYF TGCGCCAGCAGATTTCTAGCTACCCCCACAGATACGCAGTATTTT
13 TRBJ2-1 . TRBV13 . CASSSRAIGAQFF TGTGCCAGCAGCTCCCGGGCCATAGGGGCGCAGTTCTTC
15 TRBJ1-5 TRBD1 TRBV6-4 . CASRRTWDSDQPQHF TGTGCCAGCAGGAGAACGTGGGACAGTGATCAGCCCCAGCATTTT
14 TRBJ2-3 . TRBV19 . CASSRSGIKNTQYF TGTGCCAGTAGTAGATCGGGGATCAAGAATACGCAGTATTTT
14 TRBJ2-2 TRBD1 TRBV2 . CASRWDRLTGELFF TGTGCCAGCAGGTGGGACAGGCTTACCGGGGAGCTGTTTTTT
14 TRBJ2-7 . TRBV5-1 . CASSLAEGENEQYF TGCGCCAGCAGCTTGGCCGAGGGGGAAAACGAGCAGTACTTC
13 TRBJ1-2 TRBD1 TRBV30 . CAWTGGWVDGYTF TGTGCCTGGACAGGGGGCTGGGTGGATGGCTACACCTTC
15 TRBJ2-3 TRBD2 TRBV7-7 once CASSLKGRDTDTQYF TGTGCCAGCAGCTTAAAAGGGAGGGACACAGATACGCAGTATTTT
15 TRBJ1-5 . TRBV5-5 . CASSLGSGYGQPQHF TGTGCCAGCAGCTTGGGTTCAGGGTATGGTCAGCCCCAGCATTTT
18 TRBJ1-1 . TRBV6-1 . CASSEAPGGKFMNTEAFF TGTGCCAGCAGTGAAGCGCCCGGGGGGAAGTTCATGAACACTGAAGCTTTCTTT
18 TRBJ2-5 TRBD1 TRBV28 few CASSFHGDRGRPGETQYF TGTGCCAGCAGTTTTCACGGGGACAGGGGGCGCCCCGGGGAGACCCAGTACTTC